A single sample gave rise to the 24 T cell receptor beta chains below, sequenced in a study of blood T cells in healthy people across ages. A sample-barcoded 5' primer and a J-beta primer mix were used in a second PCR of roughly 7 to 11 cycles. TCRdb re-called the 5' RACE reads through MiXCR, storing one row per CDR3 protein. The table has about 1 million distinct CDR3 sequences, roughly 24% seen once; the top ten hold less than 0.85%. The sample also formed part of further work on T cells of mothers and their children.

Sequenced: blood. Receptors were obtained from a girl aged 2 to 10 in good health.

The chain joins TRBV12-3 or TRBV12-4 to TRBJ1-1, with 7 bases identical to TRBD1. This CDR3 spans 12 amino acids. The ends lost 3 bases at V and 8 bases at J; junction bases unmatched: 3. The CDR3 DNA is TGTGCCAGCAGTTTTGAACAGGGGGAAGCTTTCTTT. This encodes CASSFEQGEAFF.

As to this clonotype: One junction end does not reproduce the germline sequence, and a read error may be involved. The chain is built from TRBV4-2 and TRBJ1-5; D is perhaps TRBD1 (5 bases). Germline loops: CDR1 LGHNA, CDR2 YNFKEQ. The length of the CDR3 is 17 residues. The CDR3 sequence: CASSQDTMVGAGQPQHF. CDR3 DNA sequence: TGTGCCAGCAGCCAAGATACCATGGTTGGGGCGGGTCAGCCCCAGCACTTT.

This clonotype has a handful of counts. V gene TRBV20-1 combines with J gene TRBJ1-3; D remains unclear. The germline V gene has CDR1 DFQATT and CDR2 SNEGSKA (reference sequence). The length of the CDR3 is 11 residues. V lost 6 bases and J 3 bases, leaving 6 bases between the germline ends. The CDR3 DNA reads TGCAGTGCCTCTCGTGGAAACACCATATATTTT. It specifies CSASRGNTIYF.

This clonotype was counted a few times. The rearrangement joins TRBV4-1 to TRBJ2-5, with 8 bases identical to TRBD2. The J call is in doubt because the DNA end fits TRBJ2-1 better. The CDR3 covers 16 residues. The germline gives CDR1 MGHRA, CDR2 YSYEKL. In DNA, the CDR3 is TGCGCCAGCAGCCAAGGTTTGGCGGGAGGTTGGTCTGAGCAGTTCTTC. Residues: CASSQGLAGGWSEQFF.

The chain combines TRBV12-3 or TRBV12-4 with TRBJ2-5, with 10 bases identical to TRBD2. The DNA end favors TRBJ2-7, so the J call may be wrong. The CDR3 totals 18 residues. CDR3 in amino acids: CASSFEGTSGATTYEQYF. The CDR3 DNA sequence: TGTGCCAGCAGTTTCGAAGGAACTAGCGGGGCTACCACCTACGAGCAGTACTTC.

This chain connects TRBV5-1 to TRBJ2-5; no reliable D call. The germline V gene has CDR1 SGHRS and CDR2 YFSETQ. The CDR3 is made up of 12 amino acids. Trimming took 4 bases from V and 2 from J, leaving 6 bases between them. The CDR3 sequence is CASSNPQETQYF. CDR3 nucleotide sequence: TGCGCCAGCAGCAACCCTCAAGAGACCCAGTACTTC.

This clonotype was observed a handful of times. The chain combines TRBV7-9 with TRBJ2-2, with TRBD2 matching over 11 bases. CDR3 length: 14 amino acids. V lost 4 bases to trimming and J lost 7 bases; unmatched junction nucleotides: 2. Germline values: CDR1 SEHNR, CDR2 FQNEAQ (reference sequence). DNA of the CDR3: TGTGCCAGCAGCTCACTAGCGGGGGTCGGGGAGCTGTTTTTT. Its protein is CASSSLAGVGELFF.

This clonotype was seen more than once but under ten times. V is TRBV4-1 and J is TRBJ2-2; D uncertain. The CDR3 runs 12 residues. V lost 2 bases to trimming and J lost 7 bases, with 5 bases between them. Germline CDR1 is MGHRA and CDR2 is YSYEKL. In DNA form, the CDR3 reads TGCGCCAGCAGCCAACCCTTCGGGGAGCTGTTTTTT. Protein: CASSQPFGELFF.

CDR3 residues: CASSGGTGGVAEAFF. The CDR3, as DNA: TGTGCCAGCAGCGGGGGGACGGGGGGCGTCGCTGAAGCTTTCTTT. The chain recombines TRBV5-6 with TRBJ1-1; a possible D gene is TRBD1 (6 bases). This CDR3 region has 15 residues. Trimming shortened V by 4 bases and J by 6 bases, and 19 bases separated the two germline ends. Germline CDR1 reads SGHDT; CDR2 reads YYEEEE.

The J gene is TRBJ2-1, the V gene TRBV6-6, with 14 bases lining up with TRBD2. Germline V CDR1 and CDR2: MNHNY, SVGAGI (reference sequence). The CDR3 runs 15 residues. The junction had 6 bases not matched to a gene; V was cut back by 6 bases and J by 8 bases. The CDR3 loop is CASRPGTSGSHEQFF. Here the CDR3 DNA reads TGTGCCAGCAGACCCGGGACTAGCGGGAGCCATGAGCAGTTCTTC.

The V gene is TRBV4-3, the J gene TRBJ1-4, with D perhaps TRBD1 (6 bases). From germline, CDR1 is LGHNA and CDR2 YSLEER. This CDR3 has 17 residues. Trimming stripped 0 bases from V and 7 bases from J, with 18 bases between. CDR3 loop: CASSQEIAGGDREKLFF. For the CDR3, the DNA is TGCGCCAGCAGCCAAGAAATAGCGGGGGGCGATCGTGAAAAACTGTTTTTT.

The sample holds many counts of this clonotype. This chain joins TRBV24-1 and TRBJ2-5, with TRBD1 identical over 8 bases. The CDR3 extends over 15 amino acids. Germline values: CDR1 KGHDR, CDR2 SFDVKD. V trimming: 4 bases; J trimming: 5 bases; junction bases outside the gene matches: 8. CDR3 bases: TGTGCCACCAGTGACCCAGGGGGCCCGGGGGAGACCCAGTACTTC. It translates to CATSDPGGPGETQYF.

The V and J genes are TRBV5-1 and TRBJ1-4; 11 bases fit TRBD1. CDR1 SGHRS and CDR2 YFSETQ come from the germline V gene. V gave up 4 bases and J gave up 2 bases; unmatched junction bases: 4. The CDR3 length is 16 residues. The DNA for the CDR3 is TGCGCCAGCAGCCCTTGGGACAGGGGGACTAATGAAAAACTGTTTTTT. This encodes CASSPWDRGTNEKLFF.

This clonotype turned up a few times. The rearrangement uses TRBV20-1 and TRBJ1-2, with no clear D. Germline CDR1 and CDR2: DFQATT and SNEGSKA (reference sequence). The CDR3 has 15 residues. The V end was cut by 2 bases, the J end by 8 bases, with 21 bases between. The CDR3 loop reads CSARQPREGSGGYTF. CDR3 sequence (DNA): TGCAGTGCTAGACAACCGAGGGAAGGAAGCGGAGGCTACACCTTC.

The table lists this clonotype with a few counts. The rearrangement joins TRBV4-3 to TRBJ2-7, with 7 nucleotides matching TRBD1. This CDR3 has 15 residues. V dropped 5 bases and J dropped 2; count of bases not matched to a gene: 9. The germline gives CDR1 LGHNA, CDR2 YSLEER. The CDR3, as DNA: TGCGCCAGCAGCGTAGACAGGGATGGGCCCTACGAGCAGTACTTC. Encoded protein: CASSVDRDGPYEQYF.

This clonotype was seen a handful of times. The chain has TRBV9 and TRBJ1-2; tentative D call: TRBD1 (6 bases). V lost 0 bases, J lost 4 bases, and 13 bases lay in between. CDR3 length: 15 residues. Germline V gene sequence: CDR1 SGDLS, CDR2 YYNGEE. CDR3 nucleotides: TGTGCCAGCAGCGTAGAGGGCCAGGGGAGCTATGGCTACACCTTC. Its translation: CASSVEGQGSYGYTF.

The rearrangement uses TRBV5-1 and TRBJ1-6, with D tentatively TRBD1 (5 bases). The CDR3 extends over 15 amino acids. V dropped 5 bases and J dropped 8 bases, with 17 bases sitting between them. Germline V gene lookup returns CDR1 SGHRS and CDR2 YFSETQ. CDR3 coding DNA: TGCGCCAGCAGGTACGCAGGCGGGGGAGATTCACCCCTCCACTTT. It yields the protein CASRYAGGGDSPLHF.

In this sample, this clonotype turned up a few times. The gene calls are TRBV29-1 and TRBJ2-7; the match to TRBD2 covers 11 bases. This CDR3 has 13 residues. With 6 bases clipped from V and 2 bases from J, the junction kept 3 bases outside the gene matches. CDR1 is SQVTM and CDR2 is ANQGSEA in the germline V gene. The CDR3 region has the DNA TGCAGCGTACTAGCGGGAGAGGCCTACGAGCAGTACTTC. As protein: CSVLAGEAYEQYF.

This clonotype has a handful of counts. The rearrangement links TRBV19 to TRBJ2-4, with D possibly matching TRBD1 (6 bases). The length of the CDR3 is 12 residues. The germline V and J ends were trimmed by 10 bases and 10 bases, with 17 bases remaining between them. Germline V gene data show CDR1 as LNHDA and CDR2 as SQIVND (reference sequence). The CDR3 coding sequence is TGTGCCACCTCTACAGGGTATGGGATTCAGTACTTC. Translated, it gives CATSTGYGIQYF.

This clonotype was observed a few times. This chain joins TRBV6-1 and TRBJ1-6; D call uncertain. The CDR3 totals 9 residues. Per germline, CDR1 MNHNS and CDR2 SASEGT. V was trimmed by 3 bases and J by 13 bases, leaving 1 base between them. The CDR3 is CASSDPLHF. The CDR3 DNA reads TGTGCCAGCAGTGATCCCCTCCACTTT.

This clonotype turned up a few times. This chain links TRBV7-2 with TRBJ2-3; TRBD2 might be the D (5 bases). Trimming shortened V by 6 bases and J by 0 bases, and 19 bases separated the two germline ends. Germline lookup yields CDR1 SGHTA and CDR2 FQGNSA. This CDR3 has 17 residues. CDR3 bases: TGTGCCAGCAGGCGAGCTCGAGGGCTTGCTAGCACAGATACGCAGTATTTT. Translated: CASRRARGLASTDTQYF.

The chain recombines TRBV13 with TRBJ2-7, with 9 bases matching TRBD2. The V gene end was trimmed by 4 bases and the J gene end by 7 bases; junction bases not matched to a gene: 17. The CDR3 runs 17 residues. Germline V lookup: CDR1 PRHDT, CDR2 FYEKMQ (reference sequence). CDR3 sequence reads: CASSSLGLASDSIEQYF. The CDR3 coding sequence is TGTGCCAGCAGCTCTCTAGGACTAGCGTCGGACTCTATAGAGCAGTACTTC.

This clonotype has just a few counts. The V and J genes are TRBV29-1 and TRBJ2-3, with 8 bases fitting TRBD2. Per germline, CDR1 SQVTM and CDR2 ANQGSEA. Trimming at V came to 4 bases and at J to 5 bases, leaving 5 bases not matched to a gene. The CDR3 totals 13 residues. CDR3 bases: TGCAGCGTTGGTAGCGGGGTAATAGATACGCAGTATTTT. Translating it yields CSVGSGVIDTQYF.

In nucleotides, the CDR3 is TGCGCCAGCAGCCAAAGATCCTCTCCCGGTGAGCAGTTCTTC. This sequence encodes CASSQRSSPGEQFF. V usage is TRBV4-1 and J usage is TRBJ2-1; D call uncertain. The CDR3 sequence is 14 residues long. Per germline, CDR1 MGHRA and CDR2 YSYEKL. Trimming removed 2 bases from V and 9 bases from J, with 14 bases in between.